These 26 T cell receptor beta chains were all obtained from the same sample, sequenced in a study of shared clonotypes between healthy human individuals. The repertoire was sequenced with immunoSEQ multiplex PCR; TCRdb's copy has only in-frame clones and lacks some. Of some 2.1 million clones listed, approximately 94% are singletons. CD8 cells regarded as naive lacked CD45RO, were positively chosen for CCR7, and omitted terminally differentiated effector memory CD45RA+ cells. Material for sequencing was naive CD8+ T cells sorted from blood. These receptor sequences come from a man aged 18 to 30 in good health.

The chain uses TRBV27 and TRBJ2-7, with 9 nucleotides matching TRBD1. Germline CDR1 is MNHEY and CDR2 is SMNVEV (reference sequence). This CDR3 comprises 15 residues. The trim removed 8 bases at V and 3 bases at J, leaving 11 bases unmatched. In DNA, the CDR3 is TGTGCCAGCTCTACCGGGACAGGGCCGTACTACGAGCAGTACTTC. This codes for CASSTGTGPYYEQYF.

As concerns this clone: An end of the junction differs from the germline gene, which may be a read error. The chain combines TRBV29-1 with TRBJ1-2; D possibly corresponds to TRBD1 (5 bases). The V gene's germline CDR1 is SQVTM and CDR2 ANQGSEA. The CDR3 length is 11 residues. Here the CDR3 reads CSVLASGTELF. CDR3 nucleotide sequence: TGCAGCGTCCTGGCCTCCGGGACGGAGCTGTTC.

The CDR3 is CASSLEQAYGYTF. The CDR3 DNA reads TGTGCCAGCAGCTTGGAACAGGCCTATGGCTACACCTTC. The chain carries TRBV5-4 and TRBJ1-2; a possible D gene is TRBD1 (5 bases). Germline lookup yields CDR1 SGHNT and CDR2 YYREEE (reference sequence). This CDR3 is built from 13 residues. Trimming took off 0 bases at V and 4 bases at J, with 7 bases between the two ends.

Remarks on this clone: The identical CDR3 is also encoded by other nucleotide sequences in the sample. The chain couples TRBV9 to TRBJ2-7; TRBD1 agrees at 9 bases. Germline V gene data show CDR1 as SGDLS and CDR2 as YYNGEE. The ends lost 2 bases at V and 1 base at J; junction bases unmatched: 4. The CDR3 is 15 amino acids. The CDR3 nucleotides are TGTGCCAGCAGCGTGGGACAGGGTAAATCCTACGAGCAGTACTTC. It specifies CASSVGQGKSYEQYF.

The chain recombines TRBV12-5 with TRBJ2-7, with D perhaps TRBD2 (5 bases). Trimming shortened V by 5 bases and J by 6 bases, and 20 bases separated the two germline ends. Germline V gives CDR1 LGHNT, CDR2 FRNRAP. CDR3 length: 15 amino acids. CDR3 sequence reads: CASGTSAEDLREQYF. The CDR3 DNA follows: TGTGCTAGTGGTACCTCCGCGGAGGACCTTCGCGAGCAGTACTTC.

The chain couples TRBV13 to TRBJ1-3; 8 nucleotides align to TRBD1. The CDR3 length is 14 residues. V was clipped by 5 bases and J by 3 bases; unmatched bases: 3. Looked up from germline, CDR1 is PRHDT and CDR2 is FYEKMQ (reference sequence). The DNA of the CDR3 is TGTGCCAGCAGCCACAGGGGGGATGGAAACACCATATATTTT. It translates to CASSHRGDGNTIYF.

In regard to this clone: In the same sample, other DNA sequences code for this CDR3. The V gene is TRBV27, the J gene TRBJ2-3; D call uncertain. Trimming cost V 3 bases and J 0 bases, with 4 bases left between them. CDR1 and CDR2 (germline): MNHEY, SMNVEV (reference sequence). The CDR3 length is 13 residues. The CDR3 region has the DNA TGTGCCAGCAGTTTTTCTAGCACAGATACGCAGTATTTT. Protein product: CASSFSSTDTQYF.

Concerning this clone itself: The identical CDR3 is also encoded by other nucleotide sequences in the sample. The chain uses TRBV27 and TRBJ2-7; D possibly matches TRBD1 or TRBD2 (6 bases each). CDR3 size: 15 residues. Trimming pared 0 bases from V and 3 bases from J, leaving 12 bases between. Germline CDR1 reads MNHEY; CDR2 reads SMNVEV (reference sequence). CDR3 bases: TGTGCCAGCAGTTTATCGGGGGGCGGGCTCTACGAGCAGTACTTC. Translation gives CASSLSGGGLYEQYF.

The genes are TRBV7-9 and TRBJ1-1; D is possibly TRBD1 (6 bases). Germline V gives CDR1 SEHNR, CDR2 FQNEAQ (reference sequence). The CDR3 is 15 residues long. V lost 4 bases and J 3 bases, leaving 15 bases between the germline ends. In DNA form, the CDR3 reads TGTGCCAGCAGCTCCCCGGAACAGGGTGACACTGAAGCTTTCTTT. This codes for CASSSPEQGDTEAFF.

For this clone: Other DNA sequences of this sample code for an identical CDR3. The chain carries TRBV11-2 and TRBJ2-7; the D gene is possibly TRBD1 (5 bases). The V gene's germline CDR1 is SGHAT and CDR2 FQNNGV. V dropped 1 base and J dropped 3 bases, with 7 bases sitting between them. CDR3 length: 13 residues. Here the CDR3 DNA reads TGTGCCAGCAGCTTAGCAGGGAACTACGAGCAGTACTTC. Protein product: CASSLAGNYEQYF. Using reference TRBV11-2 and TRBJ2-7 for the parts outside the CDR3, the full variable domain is EAGVAQSPRYKIIEKRQSVAFWCNPISGHATLYWYQQILGQGPKLLIQFQNNGVVDDSQLPKDRFSAERLKGVDSTLKIQPAKLEDSAVYLCASSLAGNYEQYFGPGTRLTVT.

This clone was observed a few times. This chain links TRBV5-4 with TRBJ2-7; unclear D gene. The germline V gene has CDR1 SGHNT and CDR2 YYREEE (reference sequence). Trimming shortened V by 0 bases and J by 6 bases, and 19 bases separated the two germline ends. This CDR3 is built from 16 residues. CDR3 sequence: CASSLDGQIGSGEQYF. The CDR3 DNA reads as TGTGCCAGCAGCTTGGACGGTCAGATTGGTTCAGGCGAGCAGTACTTC.

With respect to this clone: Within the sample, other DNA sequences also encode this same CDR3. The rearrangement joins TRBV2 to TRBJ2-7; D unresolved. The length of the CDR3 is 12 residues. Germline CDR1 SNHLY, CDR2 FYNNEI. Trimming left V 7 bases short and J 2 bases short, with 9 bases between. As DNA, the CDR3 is TGTGCCAGCACAGGCGGACCCTACGAGCAGTACTTC. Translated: CASTGGPYEQYF.

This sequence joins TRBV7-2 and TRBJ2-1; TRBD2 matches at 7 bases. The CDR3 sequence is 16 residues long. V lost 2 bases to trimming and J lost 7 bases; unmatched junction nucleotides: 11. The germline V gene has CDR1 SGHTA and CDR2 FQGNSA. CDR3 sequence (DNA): TGTGCCAGCAGCTTACCCCTAGCGGCCGCAATTAATGAGCAGTTCTTC. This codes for CASSLPLAAAINEQFF.

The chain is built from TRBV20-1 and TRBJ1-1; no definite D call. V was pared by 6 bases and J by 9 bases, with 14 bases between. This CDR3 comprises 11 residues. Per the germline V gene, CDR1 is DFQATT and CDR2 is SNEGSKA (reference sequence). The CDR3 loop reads CSATRTGKAFF. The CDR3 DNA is TGCAGTGCCACGAGGACGGGCAAAGCTTTCTTT.

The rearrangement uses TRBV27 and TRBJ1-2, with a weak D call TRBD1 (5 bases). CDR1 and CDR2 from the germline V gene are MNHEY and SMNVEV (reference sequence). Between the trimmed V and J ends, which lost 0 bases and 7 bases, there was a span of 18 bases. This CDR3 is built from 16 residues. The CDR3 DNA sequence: TGTGCCAGCAGTTTATCGTTCGGGACCGGGATCGGTGGCTACACCTTC. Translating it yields CASSLSFGTGIGGYTF.

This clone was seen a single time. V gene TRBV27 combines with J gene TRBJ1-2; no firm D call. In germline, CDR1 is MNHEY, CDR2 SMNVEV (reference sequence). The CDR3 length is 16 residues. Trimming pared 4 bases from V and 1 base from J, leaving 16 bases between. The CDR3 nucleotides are TGTGCCAGCAGTTCTTTGACGGGCCCAAGTAACTATGGCTACACCTTC. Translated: CASSSLTGPSNYGYTF.

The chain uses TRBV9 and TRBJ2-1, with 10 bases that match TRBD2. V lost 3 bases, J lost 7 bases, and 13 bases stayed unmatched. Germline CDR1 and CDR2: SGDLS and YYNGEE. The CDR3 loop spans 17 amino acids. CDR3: CASSGTYSGRRGNEQFF. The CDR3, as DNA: TGTGCCAGCAGCGGGACCTATAGCGGGAGGAGGGGGAATGAGCAGTTCTTC.

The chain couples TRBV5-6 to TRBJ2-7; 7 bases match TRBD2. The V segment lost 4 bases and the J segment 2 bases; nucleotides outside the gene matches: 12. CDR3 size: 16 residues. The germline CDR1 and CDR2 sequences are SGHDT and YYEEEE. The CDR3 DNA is TGTGCCAGCAGCCCGTATGGGGGAGGGTTCACCTACGAGCAGTACTTC. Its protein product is CASSPYGGGFTYEQYF.

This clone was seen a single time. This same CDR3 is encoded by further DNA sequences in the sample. The CDR3 here is CASSQDRDPNYGYTF. The CDR3 bases are TGCGCCAGCAGCCAAGACAGGGATCCTAACTATGGCTACACCTTC. This chain links TRBV4-3 with TRBJ1-2; tentatively, D is TRBD1 (5 bases). This CDR3 region has 15 residues. Germline V gene sequence: CDR1 LGHNA, CDR2 YSLEER. Trimming removed 0 bases at V and 0 bases at J, with 8 bases between.

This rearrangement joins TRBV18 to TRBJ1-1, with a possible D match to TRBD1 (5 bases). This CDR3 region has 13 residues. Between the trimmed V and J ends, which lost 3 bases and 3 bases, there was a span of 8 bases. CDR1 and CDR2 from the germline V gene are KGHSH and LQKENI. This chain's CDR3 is CASSPRADTEAFF. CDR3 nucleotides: TGTGCCAGCTCACCCAGGGCCGACACTGAAGCTTTCTTT.

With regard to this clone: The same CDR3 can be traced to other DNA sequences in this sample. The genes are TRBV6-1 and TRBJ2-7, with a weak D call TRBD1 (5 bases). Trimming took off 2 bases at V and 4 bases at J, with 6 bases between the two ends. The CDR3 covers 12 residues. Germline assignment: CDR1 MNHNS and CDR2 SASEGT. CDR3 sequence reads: CASSERGYEQYF. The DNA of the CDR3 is TGTGCCAGCAGTGAAAGGGGATACGAGCAGTACTTC.

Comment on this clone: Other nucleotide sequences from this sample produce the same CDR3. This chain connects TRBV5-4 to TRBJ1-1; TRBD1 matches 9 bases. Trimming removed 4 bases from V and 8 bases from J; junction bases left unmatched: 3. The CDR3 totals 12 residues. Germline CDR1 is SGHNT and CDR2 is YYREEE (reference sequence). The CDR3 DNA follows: TGTGCCAGCAGCCTAGGGACAGGGGAAGCTTTCTTT. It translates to CASSLGTGEAFF.

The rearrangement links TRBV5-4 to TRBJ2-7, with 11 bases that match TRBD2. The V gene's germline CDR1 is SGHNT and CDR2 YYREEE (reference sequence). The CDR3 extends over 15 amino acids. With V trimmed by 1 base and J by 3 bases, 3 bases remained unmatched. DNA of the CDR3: TGTGCCAGCAGCTTGATTACTAGCGGGAGCTACGAGCAGTACTTC. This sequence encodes CASSLITSGSYEQYF.

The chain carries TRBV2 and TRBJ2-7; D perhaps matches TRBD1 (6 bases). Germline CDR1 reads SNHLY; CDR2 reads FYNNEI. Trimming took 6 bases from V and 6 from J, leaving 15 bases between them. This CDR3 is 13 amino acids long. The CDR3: CASSPPGTREQYF. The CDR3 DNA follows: TGTGCCAGCAGCCCCCCCGGGACACGCGAGCAGTACTTC.

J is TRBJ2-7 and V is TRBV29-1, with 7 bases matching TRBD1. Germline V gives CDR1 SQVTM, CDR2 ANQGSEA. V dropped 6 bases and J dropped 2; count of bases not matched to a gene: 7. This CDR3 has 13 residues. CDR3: CSVADRVPYEQYF. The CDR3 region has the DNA TGCAGCGTGGCCGACAGGGTTCCCTACGAGCAGTACTTC.

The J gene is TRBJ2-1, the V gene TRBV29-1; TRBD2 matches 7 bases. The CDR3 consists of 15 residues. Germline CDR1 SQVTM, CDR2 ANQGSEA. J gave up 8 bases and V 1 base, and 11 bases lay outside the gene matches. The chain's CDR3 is CSVEGSAGALDEQFF. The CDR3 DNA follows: TGCAGCGTTGAAGGCTCGGCGGGAGCTCTCGATGAGCAGTTCTTC.